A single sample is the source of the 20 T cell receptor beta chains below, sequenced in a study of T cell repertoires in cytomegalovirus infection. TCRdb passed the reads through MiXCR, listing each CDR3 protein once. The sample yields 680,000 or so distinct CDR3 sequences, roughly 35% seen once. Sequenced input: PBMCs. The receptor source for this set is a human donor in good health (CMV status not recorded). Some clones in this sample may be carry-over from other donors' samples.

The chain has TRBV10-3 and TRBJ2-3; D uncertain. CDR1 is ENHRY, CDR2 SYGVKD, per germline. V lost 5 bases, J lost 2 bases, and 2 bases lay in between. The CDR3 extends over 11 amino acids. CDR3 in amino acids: CAISNTDTQYF. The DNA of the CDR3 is TGTGCCATCAGTAACACAGATACGCAGTATTTT.

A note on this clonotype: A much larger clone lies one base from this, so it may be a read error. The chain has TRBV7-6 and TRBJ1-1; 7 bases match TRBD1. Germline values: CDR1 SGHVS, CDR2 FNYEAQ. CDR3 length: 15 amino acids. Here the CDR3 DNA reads TGTGCCAGCAGCTTTCGAGCGACAGGGACCTCTGATGCTTTCTTT. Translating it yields CASSFRATGTSDAFF.

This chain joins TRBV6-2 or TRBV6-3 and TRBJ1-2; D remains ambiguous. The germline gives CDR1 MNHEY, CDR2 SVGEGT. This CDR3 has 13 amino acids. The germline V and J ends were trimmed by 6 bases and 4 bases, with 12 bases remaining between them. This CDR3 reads CASSSTAFYGYTF. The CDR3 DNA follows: TGTGCCAGCAGCTCCACTGCGTTCTATGGCTACACCTTC.

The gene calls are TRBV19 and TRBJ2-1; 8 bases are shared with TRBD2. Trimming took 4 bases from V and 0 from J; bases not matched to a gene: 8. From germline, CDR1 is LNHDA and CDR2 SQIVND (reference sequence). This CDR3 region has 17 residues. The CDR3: CASSRLVGTSSYNEQFF. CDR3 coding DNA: TGTGCCAGTAGTAGACTCGTCGGGACTAGCTCCTACAATGAGCAGTTCTTC.

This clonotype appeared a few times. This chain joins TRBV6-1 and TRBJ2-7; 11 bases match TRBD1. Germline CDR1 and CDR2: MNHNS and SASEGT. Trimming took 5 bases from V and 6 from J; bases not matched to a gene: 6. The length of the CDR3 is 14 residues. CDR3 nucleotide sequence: TGTGCCAGCAGTCGCGGGACAGGGGGTGTCGAGCAGTACTTC. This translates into CASSRGTGGVEQYF.

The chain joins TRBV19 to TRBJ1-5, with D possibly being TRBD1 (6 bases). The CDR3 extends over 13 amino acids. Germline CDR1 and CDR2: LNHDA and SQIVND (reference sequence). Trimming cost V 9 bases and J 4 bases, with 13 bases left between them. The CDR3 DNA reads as TGTGCCAGCACCGGGGACATTAATCAGCCCCAGCATTTT. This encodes CASTGDINQPQHF.

The CDR3 here is CASSPGTVSPYEQYF. The DNA for the CDR3 is TGTGCCAGCTCACCCGGGACAGTCTCCCCCTACGAGCAGTACTTC. The chain has TRBV18 and TRBJ2-7; 7 bases are shared with TRBD1. This CDR3 has 15 amino acids. Germline-derived CDR1 and CDR2 are KGHSH and LQKENI. Losses at the gene ends were 3 bases for V and 2 bases for J; bases not matched to a gene: 7.

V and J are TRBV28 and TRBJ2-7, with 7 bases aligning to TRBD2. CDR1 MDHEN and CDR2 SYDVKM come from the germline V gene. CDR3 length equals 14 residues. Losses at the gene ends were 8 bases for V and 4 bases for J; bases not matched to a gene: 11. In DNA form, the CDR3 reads TGTGCCAGCGCTCGATGGGGGAGGGAGTACGAGCAGTACTTC. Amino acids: CASARWGREYEQYF.

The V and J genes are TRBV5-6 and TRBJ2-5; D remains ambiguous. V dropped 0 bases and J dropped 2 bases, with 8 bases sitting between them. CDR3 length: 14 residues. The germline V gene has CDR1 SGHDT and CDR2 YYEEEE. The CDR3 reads CASSLVPEQETQYF. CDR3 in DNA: TGTGCCAGCAGCTTGGTACCAGAACAAGAGACCCAGTACTTC. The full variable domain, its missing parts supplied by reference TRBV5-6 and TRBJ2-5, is DAGVTQSPTHLIKTRGQQVTLRCSPKSGHDTVSWYQQALGQGPQFIFQYYEEEERQRGNFPDRFSGHQFPNYSSELNVNALLLGDSALYLCASSLVPEQETQYFGPGTRLLVL.

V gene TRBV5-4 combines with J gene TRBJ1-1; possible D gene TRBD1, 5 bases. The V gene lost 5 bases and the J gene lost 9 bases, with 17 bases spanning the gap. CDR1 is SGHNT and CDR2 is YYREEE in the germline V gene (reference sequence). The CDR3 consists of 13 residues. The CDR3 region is CASSPMSTEKAFF. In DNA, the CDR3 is TGTGCCAGCAGTCCCATGTCGACAGAGAAAGCTTTCTTT.

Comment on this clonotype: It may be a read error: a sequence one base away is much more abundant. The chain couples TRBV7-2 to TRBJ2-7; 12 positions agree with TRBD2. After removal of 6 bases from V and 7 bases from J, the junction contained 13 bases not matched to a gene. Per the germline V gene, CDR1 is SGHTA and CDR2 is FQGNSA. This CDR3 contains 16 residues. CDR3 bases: TGTGCCAGCAGATCCACTTGGACTAGCGGGAATAGGGAGCAGTACTTC. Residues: CASRSTWTSGNREQYF.

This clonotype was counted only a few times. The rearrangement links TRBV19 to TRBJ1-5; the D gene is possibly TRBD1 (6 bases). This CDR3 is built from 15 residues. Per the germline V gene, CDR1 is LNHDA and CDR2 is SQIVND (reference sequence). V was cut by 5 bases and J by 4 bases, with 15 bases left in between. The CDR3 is CASSLQGKGNQPQHF. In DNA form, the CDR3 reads TGTGCCAGTAGTCTACAGGGTAAGGGAAATCAGCCCCAGCATTTT.

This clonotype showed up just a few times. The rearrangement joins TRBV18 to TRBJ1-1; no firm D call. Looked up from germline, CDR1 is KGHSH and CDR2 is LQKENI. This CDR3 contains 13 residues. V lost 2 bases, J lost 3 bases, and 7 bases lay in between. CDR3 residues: CASSPRVYTEAFF. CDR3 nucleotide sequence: TGTGCCAGCTCACCAAGGGTCTACACTGAAGCTTTCTTT.

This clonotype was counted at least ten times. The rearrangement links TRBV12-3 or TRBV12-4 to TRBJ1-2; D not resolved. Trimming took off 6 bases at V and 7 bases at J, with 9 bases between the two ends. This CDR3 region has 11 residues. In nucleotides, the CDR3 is TGTGCCAGCAGCTTATCCGGTGGCTACACCTTC. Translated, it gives CASSLSGGYTF.

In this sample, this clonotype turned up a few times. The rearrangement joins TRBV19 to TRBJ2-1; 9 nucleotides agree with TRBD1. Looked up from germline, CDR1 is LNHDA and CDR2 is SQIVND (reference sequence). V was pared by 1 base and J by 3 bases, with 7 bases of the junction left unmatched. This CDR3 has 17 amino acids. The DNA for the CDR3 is TGTGCCAGTAGTATAGGGTCGGGACAGGGCGACTACAATGAGCAGTTCTTC. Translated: CASSIGSGQGDYNEQFF.

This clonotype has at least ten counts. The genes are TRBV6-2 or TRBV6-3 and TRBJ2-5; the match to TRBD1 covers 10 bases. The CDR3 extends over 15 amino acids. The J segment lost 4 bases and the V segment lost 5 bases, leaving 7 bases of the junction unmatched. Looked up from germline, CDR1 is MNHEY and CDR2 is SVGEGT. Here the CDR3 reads CASSPGQGGRETQYF. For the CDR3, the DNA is TGTGCCAGCAGTCCAGGACAGGGGGGGAGAGAGACCCAGTACTTC.

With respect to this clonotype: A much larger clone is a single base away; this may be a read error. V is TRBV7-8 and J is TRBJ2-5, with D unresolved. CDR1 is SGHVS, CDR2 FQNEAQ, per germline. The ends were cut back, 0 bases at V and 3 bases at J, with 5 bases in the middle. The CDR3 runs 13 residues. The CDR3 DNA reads TGTGCCAGCAGCTTAGCCCCTAAAGAGACCCAGTACTTC. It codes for CASSLAPKETQYF.

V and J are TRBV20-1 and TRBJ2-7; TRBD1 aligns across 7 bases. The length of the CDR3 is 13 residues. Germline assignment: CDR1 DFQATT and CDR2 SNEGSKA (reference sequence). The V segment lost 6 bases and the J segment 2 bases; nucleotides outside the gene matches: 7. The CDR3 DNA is TGCAGTGCACCTAAAGGGACAGCCTACGAGCAGTACTTC. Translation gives CSAPKGTAYEQYF.

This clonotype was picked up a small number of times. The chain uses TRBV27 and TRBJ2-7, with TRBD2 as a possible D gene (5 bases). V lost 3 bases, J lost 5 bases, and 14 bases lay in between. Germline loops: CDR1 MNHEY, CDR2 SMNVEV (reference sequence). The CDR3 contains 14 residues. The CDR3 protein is CASSFQPGRDEQYF. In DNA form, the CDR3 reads TGTGCCAGCAGTTTCCAACCGGGAAGGGACGAGCAGTACTTC.

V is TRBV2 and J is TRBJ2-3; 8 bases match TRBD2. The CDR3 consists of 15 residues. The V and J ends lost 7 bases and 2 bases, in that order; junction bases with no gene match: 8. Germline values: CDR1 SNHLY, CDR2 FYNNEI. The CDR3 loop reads CASTAGARSTDTQYF. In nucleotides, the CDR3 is TGTGCCAGCACAGCGGGAGCCCGCTCCACAGATACGCAGTATTTT. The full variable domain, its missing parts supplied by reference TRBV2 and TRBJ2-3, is EPEVTQTPSHQVTQMGQEVILRCVPISNHLYFYWYRQILGQKVEFLVSFYNNEISEKSEIFDDQFSVERPDGSNFTLKIRSTKLEDSAMYFCASTAGARSTDTQYFGPGTRLTVL.